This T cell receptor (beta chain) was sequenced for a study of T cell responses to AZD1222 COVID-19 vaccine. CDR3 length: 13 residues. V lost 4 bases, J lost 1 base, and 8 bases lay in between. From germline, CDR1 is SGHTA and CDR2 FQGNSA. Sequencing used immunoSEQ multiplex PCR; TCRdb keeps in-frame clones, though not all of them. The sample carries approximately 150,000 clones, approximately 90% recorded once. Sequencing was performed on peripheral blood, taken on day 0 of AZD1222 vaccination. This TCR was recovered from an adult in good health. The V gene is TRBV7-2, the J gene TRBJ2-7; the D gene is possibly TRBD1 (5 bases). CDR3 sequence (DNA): TGTGCCAGCAGCTCGGACAAGTCCTACGAGCAGTACTTC. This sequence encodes CASSSDKSYEQYF.